The 20 T cell receptor beta chains in this list originate from one sample, sequenced in a study of identical twins. One entry per CDR3 protein results from TCRdb running MiXCR on the 5' RACE reads. The data show 640,000 or so distinct CDR3 sequences, with 5.5% to 6.5% seen just once and around 2% held by the top ten. The specimen was naive T cells sorted from blood. These receptors were collected from a young man in good health.

This clonotype was seen at least ten times. This chain uses TRBV7-9 with TRBJ2-2; D tentatively fits TRBD1 or TRBD2 (5 bases each). V lost 7 bases and J lost 0, with 18 bases in between. Per the germline V gene, CDR1 is SEHNR and CDR2 is FQNEAQ (reference sequence). This CDR3 contains 17 residues. The chain's CDR3 is CASTPKGRRANTGELFF. The CDR3 region has the DNA TGTGCCAGCACCCCGAAGGGACGGCGTGCGAACACCGGGGAGCTGTTTTTT.

This sequence joins TRBV4-3 and TRBJ2-7; TRBD2 aligns across 10 bases. V shed 0 bases, J shed 5 bases, and the junction held 4 bases outside the gene matches. Germline V gives CDR1 LGHNA, CDR2 YSLEER. The CDR3 covers 15 residues. The CDR3 DNA reads TGCGCCAGCAGCCAAGAACTAGCGGGGTCCCACGAGCAGTACTTC. It yields the protein CASSQELAGSHEQYF.

This clonotype was observed many times. The CDR3 DNA reads TGCAGTGCTAAGGTGGCAGGGTATGAAAAACTGTTTTTT. The encoded protein is CSAKVAGYEKLFF. The V and J genes are TRBV20-1 and TRBJ1-4; D might be TRBD1 (5 bases). This CDR3 spans 13 amino acids. V was shortened by 4 bases and J by 6 bases, with 12 bases between the two germline ends. Germline values: CDR1 DFQATT, CDR2 SNEGSKA (reference sequence).

The chain employs TRBV12-3 or TRBV12-4 and TRBJ1-5; the D is unclear. This CDR3 region has 12 residues. V lost 2 bases, J lost 8 bases, and 7 bases lay in between. The CDR3 spells CASSLSREPQHF. The CDR3 DNA reads as TGTGCCAGCAGTTTAAGCCGGGAGCCCCAGCATTTT.

Only a few counts were recorded for this clonotype. Its ends do not fully match the called genes, so a read error is possible. The CDR3, as DNA: TGTGCCAGCAGTTCCCTAAGGGAGGGACGACAAGGCCGTTTC. Protein product: CASSSLREGRQGRF. The rearrangement joins TRBV11-2 to TRBJ2-6; 7 bases are shared with TRBD2. Germline CDR1 reads SGHAT; CDR2 reads FQNNGV. This CDR3 spans 14 amino acids.

The sample holds many counts of this clonotype. The CDR3 nucleotides read TGTAGACGGAGCTCCTACGAGCAGTACGTC. The encoded protein is CRRSSYEQYV. This chain links TRBV29-1 with TRBJ2-7; no firm D call. Germline V gene sequence: CDR1 SQVTM, CDR2 ANQGSEA. This CDR3 contains 10 residues.

This clonotype was seen more than once but under ten times. The rearrangement uses TRBV27 and TRBJ2-2, with D maybe TRBD2 (6 bases). Germline V gene lookup returns CDR1 MNHEY and CDR2 SMNVEV (reference sequence). The CDR3 runs to 14 residues. V gave up 2 bases and J gave up 7 bases, with 11 bases separating them. CDR3 sequence (DNA): TGTGCCAGCAGTTTAAAAGGGCGGGACGGGGAGCTGTTTTTT. The encoded protein is CASSLKGRDGELFF.

As concerns this clonotype: Being one base from a much bigger clone, this may be a read error. The CDR3 does not close with the conserved phenylalanine or tryptophan, likely indicating a read error. V and J are TRBV6-5 and TRBJ1-1; D is perhaps TRBD1 (6 bases). CDR3 size: 11 residues. Trimming took 7 bases from V and 8 from J, leaving 11 bases between them. The germline CDR1 and CDR2 sequences are MNHEY and SVGAGI. CDR3 DNA: TGTGCCAGCACCAGAGGGGGGGAAGCTTTCTAT. Its translation is CASTRGGEAFY.

The sample holds many counts of this clonotype. The V and J genes are TRBV20-1 and TRBJ1-2, with TRBD1 as a possible D gene (6 bases). Germline V lookup: CDR1 DFQATT, CDR2 SNEGSKA (reference sequence). V was shortened by 3 bases and J by 4 bases, with 24 bases between the two germline ends. This CDR3 comprises 17 residues. The CDR3 region has the DNA TGCAGTGCTAGCGACCCTGGACAGAACTCTCTCATCTATGGCTACACCTTC. As protein: CSASDPGQNSLIYGYTF.

This clonotype was seen ten or more times. The chain has TRBV7-2 and TRBJ2-3; tentatively, D is TRBD1 (5 bases). CDR3 length: 13 amino acids. Germline V gene data show CDR1 as SGHTA and CDR2 as FQGNSA. V shed 5 bases and J shed 2 bases, with 8 bases lying between them. The CDR3 is CASSPRVTDTQYF. The CDR3 nucleotides read TGTGCCAGCAGCCCCAGGGTCACAGATACGCAGTATTTT. The whole variable domain, remainder taken from reference TRBV7-2 and TRBJ2-3, is GAGVSQSPSNKVTEKGKDVELRCDPISGHTALYWYRQSLGQGLEFLIYFQGNSAPDKSGLPSDRFSAERTGGSVSTLTIQRTQQEDSAVYLCASSPRVTDTQYFGPGTRLTVL.

This clonotype occurred many times. The CDR3 is CASRRTSGTEAFF. The DNA of the CDR3 is TGTGCCAGCAGAAGGACATCGGGCACTGAAGCTTTCTTT. The chain combines TRBV6-1 with TRBJ1-1, with TRBD1 as a possible D gene (5 bases). V was trimmed by 6 bases and J by 4 bases, leaving 12 bases between them. There are 13 residues in the CDR3. Germline V gene lookup returns CDR1 MNHNS and CDR2 SASEGT.

This clonotype has a count of ten or more. The gene calls are TRBV7-6 and TRBJ2-3; 10 positions agree with TRBD2. Losses at the gene ends were 1 base for V and 4 bases for J; bases not matched to a gene: 2. Germline V gene data show CDR1 as SGHVS and CDR2 as FNYEAQ. This CDR3 has 15 residues. CDR3 protein: CASSLELAGPDTQYF. As DNA, the CDR3 is TGTGCCAGCAGCTTAGAACTAGCGGGACCAGATACGCAGTATTTT.

This clonotype was recorded many times. This rearrangement joins TRBV20-1 to TRBJ1-1, with TRBD1 as a possible D gene (6 bases). The germline V gene encodes CDR1 DFQATT and CDR2 SNEGSKA (reference sequence). The CDR3 spans 14 residues. Trimming stripped 0 bases from V and 0 bases from J, with 8 bases between. CDR3: CSAREGAMNTEAFF. CDR3 nucleotide sequence: TGCAGTGCTAGAGAGGGGGCCATGAACACTGAAGCTTTCTTT.

In the case of this clonotype: An end of the junction differs from the germline gene, which may be a read error. The gene calls are TRBV29-1 and TRBJ1-1, with 7 positions matching TRBD1. Germline values: CDR1 SQVTM, CDR2 ANQGSEA. This CDR3 has 14 residues. The CDR3 DNA is TGCAGCGTCGAAGACAGGGCATCTCGCGCTGAAGCTTTCTTT. This sequence encodes CSVEDRASRAEAFF. Using reference TRBV29-1 and TRBJ1-1 for the parts outside the CDR3, the full variable domain is SAVISQKPSRDICQRGTSLTIQCQVDSQVTMMFWYRQQPGQSLTLIATANQGSEATYESGFVIDKFPISRPNLTFSTLTVSNMSPEDSSIYLCSVEDRASRAEAFFGQGTRLTVV.

This clonotype appeared a few times. The chain joins TRBV9 to TRBJ2-3, with D hard to call. CDR1 SGDLS and CDR2 YYNGEE come from the germline V gene. V was pared by 0 bases and J by 11 bases, with 16 bases between. CDR3 size: 14 residues. In DNA, the CDR3 is TGTGCCAGCAGCGTAGATGGGGTGAAAATTCGGCAGTATTTT. It codes for CASSVDGVKIRQYF. Full variable domain (remainder filled in from reference TRBV9 and TRBJ2-3): DSGVTQTPKHLITATGQRVTLRCSPRSGDLSVYWYQQSLDQGLQFLIQYYNGEERAKGNILERFSAQQFPDLHSELNLSSLELGDSALYFCASSVDGVKIRQYFGPGTRLTVL.

This clonotype was detected many times. The chain links TRBV29-1 to TRBJ2-1, with D unclear. The V gene lost 5 bases and the J gene lost 7 bases, with 9 bases spanning the gap. The germline CDR1 and CDR2 sequences are SQVTM and ANQGSEA. This CDR3 has 11 residues. As DNA, the CDR3 is TGCAGCGTTTTCTATGGGAATGAGCAGTTCTTC. It yields the protein CSVFYGNEQFF.

The gene calls are TRBV7-8 and TRBJ2-5; 8 positions match TRBD1. Germline V gene data show CDR1 as SGHVS and CDR2 as FQNEAQ. The CDR3 runs 15 residues. With 4 bases clipped from V and 7 bases from J, the junction kept 11 bases outside the gene matches. The CDR3 coding sequence is TGTGCCAGCAGCTCGGACAGGGCTTTTGTTTTGACCCAGTACTTC. Its protein product is CASSSDRAFVLTQYF.

This clonotype turned up a few times. The J gene is TRBJ2-3, the V gene TRBV9; the D gene is possibly TRBD1 (6 bases). V lost 3 bases to trimming and J lost 5 bases, with 10 bases between them. Germline CDR1 and CDR2: SGDLS and YYNGEE. The CDR3 has 13 amino acids. The CDR3 coding sequence is TGTGCCAGCAGCGAGGGGGTTTTAGATACGCAGTATTTT. It specifies CASSEGVLDTQYF.

This clonotype was seen ten or more times. The chain joins TRBV20-1 to TRBJ2-3; D remains unclear. CDR3 size: 13 residues. Germline V gene sequence: CDR1 DFQATT, CDR2 SNEGSKA (reference sequence). V shed 2 bases and J shed 1 base, with 7 bases lying between them. The CDR3 loop is CSARYGGTDTQYF. CDR3 bases: TGCAGTGCTAGATACGGCGGCACAGATACGCAGTATTTT.

The chain links TRBV14 to TRBJ1-3; a weak D match, TRBD1 (6 bases). The germline gives CDR1 SGHDN, CDR2 FVKESK. The CDR3 totals 16 residues. V dropped 0 bases and J dropped 2 bases, with 11 bases sitting between them. CDR3 region: CASSQDLPGAGNTIYF. In DNA form, the CDR3 reads TGTGCCAGCAGCCAAGATCTTCCAGGGGCTGGAAACACCATATATTTT.